The rows below give T cell receptor beta chains drawn from one sample of a study of Ad26.COV2.S vaccination and SARS-CoV-2 variants. Sequencing was performed with immunoSEQ multiplex PCR; in TCRdb, only in-frame clones are kept and a portion is missing. The table includes more than 350,000 clones, about 93% detected once. The material sequenced was peripheral blood, taken in a trial of Ad26.COV2.S vaccine versus placebo. Receptors were obtained from a person between 18 and 65 years old who received the Ad26.COV2.S COVID-19 vaccine or a placebo. The CDR3 runs from the conserved cysteine through the conserved F or W. D genes are given only for firm matches. The listing skips clone size in some rows; elsewhere it reads once, few, many or a size class.

d_call: NA
cdr3_length: 17
v_call: TRBV4-1
j_call: TRBJ2-2
clone_size: few
cdr3_aa: CASSRFSGSVSTGELFF
cdr3_nt: TGCGCCAGCAGCCGATTTTCCGGGAGCGTTTCGACCGGGGAGCTGTTTTTT

d_call: NA
cdr3_length: 14
v_call: TRBV5-5
j_call: TRBJ2-3
clone_size: NA
cdr3_aa: CASRGVWGSDTQYF
cdr3_nt: TGTGCCAGCAGGGGGGTGTGGGGTTCAGATACGCAGTATTTT

d_call: NA
cdr3_length: 14
v_call: TRBV6-5
j_call: TRBJ1-2
clone_size: NA
cdr3_aa: CASSYSWGIYGYTF
cdr3_nt: TGTGCCAGCAGTTACTCATGGGGAATCTATGGCTACACCTTC

d_call: NA
cdr3_length: 14
v_call: TRBV7-2
j_call: TRBJ2-6
clone_size: NA
cdr3_aa: CASTQSSGANVLTF
cdr3_nt: TGTGCCAGCACCCAGTCTTCCGGGGCCAACGTCCTGACTTTC

d_call: TRBD2
cdr3_length: 15
v_call: TRBV5-1
j_call: TRBJ2-1
clone_size: NA
cdr3_aa: CASSDVTSGRNEQFF
cdr3_nt: TGCGCCAGCAGCGATGTGACTAGCGGGAGAAATGAGCAGTTCTTC

d_call: NA
cdr3_length: 14
v_call: TRBV9
j_call: TRBJ2-7
clone_size: few
cdr3_aa: CASSPGGRSYEQYF
cdr3_nt: TGTGCCAGCAGCCCTGGAGGACGGTCCTACGAGCAGTACTTC

d_call: NA
cdr3_length: 13
v_call: TRBV2
j_call: TRBJ1-3
clone_size: NA
cdr3_aa: CASKKGRGNTIYF
cdr3_nt: TGTGCCAGCAAGAAAGGGAGGGGTAACACCATATATTTT

d_call: NA
cdr3_length: 15
v_call: TRBV6-2/TRBV6-3
j_call: TRBJ2-7
clone_size: NA
cdr3_aa: CASSSGGTNHYEQYF
cdr3_nt: TGTGCCAGCAGCTCAGGCGGGACGAACCATTACGAGCAGTACTTC

d_call: TRBD2
cdr3_length: 16
v_call: TRBV5-6
j_call: TRBJ2-1
clone_size: NA
cdr3_aa: CASSLSGSLSYNEQFF
cdr3_nt: TGTGCCAGCAGCTTAAGCGGGAGTTTATCCTACAATGAGCAGTTCTTC

d_call: NA
cdr3_length: 15
v_call: TRBV6-2/TRBV6-3
j_call: TRBJ2-1
clone_size: NA
cdr3_aa: CASSYGSGSYNEQFF
cdr3_nt: TGTGCCAGCAGTTACGGAAGCGGGTCCTACAATGAGCAGTTCTTC

d_call: NA
cdr3_length: 16
v_call: TRBV18
j_call: TRBJ2-5
clone_size: once
cdr3_aa: CASSPLSGLGEETQYF
cdr3_nt: TGTGCCAGCTCACCACTAAGTGGGTTGGGGGAAGAGACCCAGTACTTC